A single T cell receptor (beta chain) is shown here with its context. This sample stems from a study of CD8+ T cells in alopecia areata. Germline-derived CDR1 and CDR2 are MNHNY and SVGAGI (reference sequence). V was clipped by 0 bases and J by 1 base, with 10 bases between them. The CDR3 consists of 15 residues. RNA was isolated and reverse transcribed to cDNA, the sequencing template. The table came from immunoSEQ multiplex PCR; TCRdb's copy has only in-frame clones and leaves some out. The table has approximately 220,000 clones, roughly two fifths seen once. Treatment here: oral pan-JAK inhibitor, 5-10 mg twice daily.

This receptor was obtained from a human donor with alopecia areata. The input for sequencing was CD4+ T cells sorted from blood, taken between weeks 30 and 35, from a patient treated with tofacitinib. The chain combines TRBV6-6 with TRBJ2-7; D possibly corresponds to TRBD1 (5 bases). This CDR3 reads CASSYSDSLSYEQYF. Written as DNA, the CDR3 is TGTGCCAGCAGTTACTCCGACAGTCTTTCCTACGAGCAGTACTTC.